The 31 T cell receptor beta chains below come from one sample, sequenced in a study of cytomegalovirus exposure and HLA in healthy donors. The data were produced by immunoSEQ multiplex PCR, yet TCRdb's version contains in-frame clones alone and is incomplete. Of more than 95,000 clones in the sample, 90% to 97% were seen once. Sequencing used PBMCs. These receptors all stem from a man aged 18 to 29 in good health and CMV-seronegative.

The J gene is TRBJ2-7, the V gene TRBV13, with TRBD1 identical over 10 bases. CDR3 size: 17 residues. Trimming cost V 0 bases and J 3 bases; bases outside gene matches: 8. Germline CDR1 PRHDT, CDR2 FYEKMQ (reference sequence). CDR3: CASSLGAGQGENYEQYF. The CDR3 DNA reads TGTGCCAGCAGCTTAGGGGCCGGACAGGGGGAAAACTACGAGCAGTACTTC. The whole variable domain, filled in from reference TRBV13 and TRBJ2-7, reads AAGVIQSPRHLIKEKRETATLKCYPIPRHDTVYWYQQGPGQDPQFLISFYEKMQSDKGSIPDRFSAQQFSDYHSELNMSSLELGDSALYFCASSLGAGQGENYEQYFGPGTRLTVT.

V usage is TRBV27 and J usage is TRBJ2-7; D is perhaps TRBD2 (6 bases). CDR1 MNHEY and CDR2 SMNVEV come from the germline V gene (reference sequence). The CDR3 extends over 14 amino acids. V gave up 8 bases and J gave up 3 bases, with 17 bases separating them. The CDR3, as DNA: TGTGCCAGCGCTCGAACGGGGACTGGCTACGAGCAGTACTTC. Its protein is CASARTGTGYEQYF.

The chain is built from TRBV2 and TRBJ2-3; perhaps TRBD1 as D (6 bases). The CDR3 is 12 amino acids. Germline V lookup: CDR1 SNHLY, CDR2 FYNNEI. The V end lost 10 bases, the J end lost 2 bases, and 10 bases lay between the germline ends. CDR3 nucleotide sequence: TGTGCCAAGGGGGAGAACACAGATACGCAGTATTTT. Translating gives CAKGENTDTQYF.

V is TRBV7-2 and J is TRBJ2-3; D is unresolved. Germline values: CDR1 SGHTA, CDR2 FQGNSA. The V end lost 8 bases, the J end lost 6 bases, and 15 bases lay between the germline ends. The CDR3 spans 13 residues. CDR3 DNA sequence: TGTGCCAGCGAGCTTAGAGGAGCGGATACGCAGTATTTT. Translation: CASELRGADTQYF.

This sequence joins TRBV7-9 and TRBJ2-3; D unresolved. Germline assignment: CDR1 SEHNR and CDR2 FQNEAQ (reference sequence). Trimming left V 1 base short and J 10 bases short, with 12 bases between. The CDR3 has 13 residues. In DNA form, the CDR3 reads TGTGCCAGCAGCTTAGGGCCACCCAGCGCGCAGTATTTT. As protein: CASSLGPPSAQYF. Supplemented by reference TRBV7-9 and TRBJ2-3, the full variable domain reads DTGVSQNPRHKITKRGQNVTFRCDPISEHNRLYWYRQTLGQGPEFLTYFQNEAQLEKSRLLSDRFSAERPKGSFSTLEIQRTEQGDSAMYLCASSLGPPSAQYFGPGTRLTVL.

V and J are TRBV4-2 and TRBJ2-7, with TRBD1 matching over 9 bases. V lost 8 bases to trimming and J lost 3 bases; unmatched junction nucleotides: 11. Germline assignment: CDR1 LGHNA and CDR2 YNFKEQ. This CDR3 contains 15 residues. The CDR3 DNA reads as TGTGCCAGCGCGGGGGCCCGGGACAGGGACTACGAGCAGTACTTC. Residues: CASAGARDRDYEQYF.

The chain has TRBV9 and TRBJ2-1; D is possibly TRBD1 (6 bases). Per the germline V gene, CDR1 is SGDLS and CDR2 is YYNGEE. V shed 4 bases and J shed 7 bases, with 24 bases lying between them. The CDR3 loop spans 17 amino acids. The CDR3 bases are TGTGCCAGCAGCCCTGCCGTACCAGGGGCGGTTCGGAATGAGCAGTTCTTC. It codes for CASSPAVPGAVRNEQFF.

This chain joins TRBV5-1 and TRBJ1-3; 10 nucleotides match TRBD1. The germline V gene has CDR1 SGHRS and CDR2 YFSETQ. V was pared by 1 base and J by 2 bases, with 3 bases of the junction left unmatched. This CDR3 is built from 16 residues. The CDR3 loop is CASSLRDRGTGNTIYF. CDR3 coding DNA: TGCGCCAGCAGCTTGCGGGACAGGGGAACTGGAAACACCATATATTTT.

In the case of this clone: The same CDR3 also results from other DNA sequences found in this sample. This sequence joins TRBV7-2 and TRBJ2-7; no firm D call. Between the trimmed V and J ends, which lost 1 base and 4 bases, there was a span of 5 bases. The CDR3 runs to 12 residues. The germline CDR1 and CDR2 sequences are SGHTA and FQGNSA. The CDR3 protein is CASSLVRYEQYF. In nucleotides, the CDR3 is TGTGCCAGCAGCTTAGTCAGATACGAGCAGTACTTC. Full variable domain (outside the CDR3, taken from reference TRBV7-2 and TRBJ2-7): GAGVSQSPSNKVTEKGKDVELRCDPISGHTALYWYRQSLGQGLEFLIYFQGNSAPDKSGLPSDRFSAERTGGSVSTLTIQRTQQEDSAVYLCASSLVRYEQYFGPGTRLTVT.

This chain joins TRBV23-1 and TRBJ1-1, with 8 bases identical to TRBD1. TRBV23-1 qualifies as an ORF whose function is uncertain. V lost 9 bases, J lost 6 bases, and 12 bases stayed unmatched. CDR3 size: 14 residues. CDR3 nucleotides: TGCGCCAGAACCCTTGATCCAGGGGGCTCTGAAGCTTTCTTT. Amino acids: CARTLDPGGSEAFF.

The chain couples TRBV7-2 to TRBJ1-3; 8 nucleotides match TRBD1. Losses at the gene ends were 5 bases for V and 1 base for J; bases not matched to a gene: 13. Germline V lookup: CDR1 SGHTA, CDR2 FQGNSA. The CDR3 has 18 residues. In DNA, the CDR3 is TGTGCCAGCAGCCCCCCTCCGGGGAGGGACAGGTCTGGAAACACCATATATTTT. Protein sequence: CASSPPPGRDRSGNTIYF.

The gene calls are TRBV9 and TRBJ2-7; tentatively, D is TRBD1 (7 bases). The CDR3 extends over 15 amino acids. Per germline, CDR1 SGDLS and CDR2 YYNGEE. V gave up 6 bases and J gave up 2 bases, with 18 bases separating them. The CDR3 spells CASTSRQGGTYEQYF. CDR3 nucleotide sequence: TGTGCCAGCACCTCCCGACAGGGAGGAACCTACGAGCAGTACTTC.

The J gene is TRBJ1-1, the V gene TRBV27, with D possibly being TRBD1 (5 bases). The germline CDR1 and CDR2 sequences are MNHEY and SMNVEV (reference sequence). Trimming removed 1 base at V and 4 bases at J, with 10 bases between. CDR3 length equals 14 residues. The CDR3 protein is CASSLLSGGTEAFF. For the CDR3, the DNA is TGTGCCAGCAGTTTATTGTCCGGGGGCACTGAAGCTTTCTTT.

The CDR3 region is CASSPSGLSYNEQFF. In DNA form, the CDR3 reads TGCGCCAGCAGCCCCTCGGGACTCTCTTACAATGAGCAGTTCTTC. The V gene is TRBV5-1, the J gene TRBJ2-1, with D tentatively TRBD2 (6 bases). Germline CDR1 and CDR2: SGHRS and YFSETQ. Trimming shortened V by 4 bases and J by 4 bases, and 15 bases separated the two germline ends. This CDR3 has 15 amino acids.

CDR3 sequence reads: CASSLVLGYEQYF. CDR3 nucleotides: TGTGCCAGCAGTCTCGTACTTGGCTACGAGCAGTACTTC. The chain recombines TRBV28 with TRBJ2-7; D ambiguous. The CDR3 extends over 13 amino acids. V shed 5 bases and J shed 3 bases, with 11 bases lying between them. The germline V gene encodes CDR1 MDHEN and CDR2 SYDVKM.

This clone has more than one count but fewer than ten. CDR3: CASSATGGGHEKLFF. The CDR3 DNA follows: TGTGCCAGCAGCGCGACAGGGGGCGGGCACGAAAAACTGTTTTTT. The gene calls are TRBV9 and TRBJ1-4, with 10 bases fitting TRBD1. Germline lookup yields CDR1 SGDLS and CDR2 YYNGEE. V lost 3 bases to trimming and J lost 8 bases; unmatched junction nucleotides: 7. The CDR3 spans 15 residues.

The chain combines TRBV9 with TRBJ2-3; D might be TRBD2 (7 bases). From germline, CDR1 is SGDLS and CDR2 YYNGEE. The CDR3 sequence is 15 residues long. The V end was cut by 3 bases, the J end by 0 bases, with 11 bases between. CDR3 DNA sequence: TGTGCCAGCAGCGGTGAGGGGGGGAGCACAGATACGCAGTATTTT. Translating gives CASSGEGGSTDTQYF. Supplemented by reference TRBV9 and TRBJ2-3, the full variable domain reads DSGVTQTPKHLITATGQRVTLRCSPRSGDLSVYWYQQSLDQGLQFLIQYYNGEERAKGNILERFSAQQFPDLHSELNLSSLELGDSALYFCASSGEGGSTDTQYFGPGTRLTVL.

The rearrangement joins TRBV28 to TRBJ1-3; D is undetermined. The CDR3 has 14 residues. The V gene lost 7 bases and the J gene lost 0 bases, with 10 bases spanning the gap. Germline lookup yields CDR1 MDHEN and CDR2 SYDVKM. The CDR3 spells CASTTGSSGNTIYF. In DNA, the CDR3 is TGTGCCAGCACCACGGGGAGCTCTGGAAACACCATATATTTT.

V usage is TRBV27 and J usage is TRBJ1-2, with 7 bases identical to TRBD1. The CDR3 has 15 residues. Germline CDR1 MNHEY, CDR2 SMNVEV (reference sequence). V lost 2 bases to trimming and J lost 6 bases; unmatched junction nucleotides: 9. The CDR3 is CASSLVQGESNGYTF. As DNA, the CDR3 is TGTGCCAGCAGTTTAGTTCAGGGGGAGAGTAATGGCTACACCTTC.

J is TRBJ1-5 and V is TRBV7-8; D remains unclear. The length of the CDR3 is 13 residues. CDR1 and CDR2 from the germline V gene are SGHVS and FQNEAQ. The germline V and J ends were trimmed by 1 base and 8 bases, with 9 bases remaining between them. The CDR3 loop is CASSLGPVEPQHF. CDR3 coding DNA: TGTGCCAGCAGCTTAGGGCCAGTCGAGCCCCAGCATTTT.

CDR3 sequence reads: CASSLYLGDRYF. The CDR3 DNA sequence: TGTGCCAGCAGCTTGTATTTGGGGGACAGATACTTC. This sequence joins TRBV7-9 and TRBJ2-5; 7 bases map to TRBD1. The CDR3 length is 12 residues. Germline V gene data show CDR1 as SEHNR and CDR2 as FQNEAQ (reference sequence). V lost 3 bases and J lost 14; bases outside the gene matches: 9.

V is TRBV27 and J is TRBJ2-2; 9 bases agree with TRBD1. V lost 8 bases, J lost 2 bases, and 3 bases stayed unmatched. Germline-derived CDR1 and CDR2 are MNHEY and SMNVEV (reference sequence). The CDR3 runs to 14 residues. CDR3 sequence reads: CASGTGFNTGELFF. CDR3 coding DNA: TGTGCCAGCGGGACAGGGTTTAACACCGGGGAGCTGTTTTTT.

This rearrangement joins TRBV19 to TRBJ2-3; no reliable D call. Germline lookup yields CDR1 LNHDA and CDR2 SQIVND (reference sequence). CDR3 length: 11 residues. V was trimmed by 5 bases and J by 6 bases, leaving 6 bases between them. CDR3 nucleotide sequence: TGTGCCAGTAGTTCTGAGGATACGCAGTATTTT. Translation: CASSSEDTQYF. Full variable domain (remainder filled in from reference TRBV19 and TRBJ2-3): DGGITQSPKYLFRKEGQNVTLSCEQNLNHDAMYWYRQDPGQGLRLIYYSQIVNDFQKGDIAEGYSVSREKKESFPLTVTSAQKNPTAFYLCASSSEDTQYFGPGTRLTVL.

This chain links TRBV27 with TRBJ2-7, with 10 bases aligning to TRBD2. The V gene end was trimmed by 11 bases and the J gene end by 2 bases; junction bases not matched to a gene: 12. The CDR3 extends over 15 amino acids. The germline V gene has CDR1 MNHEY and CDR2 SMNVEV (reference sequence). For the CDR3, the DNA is TGTGCCGGGAGAGCCGGGACTAGCGTAACCTACGAGCAGTACTTC. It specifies CAGRAGTSVTYEQYF.

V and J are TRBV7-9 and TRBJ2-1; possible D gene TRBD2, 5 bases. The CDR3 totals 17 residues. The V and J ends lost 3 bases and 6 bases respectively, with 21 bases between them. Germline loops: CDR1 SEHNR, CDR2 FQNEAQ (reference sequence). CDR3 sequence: CASSLMTLEAGTNEQFF. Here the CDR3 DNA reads TGTGCCAGCAGCTTGATGACCCTAGAGGCGGGCACCAATGAGCAGTTCTTC.

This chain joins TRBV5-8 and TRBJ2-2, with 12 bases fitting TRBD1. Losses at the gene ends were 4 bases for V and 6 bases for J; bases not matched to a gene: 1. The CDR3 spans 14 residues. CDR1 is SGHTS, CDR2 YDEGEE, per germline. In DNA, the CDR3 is TGTGCCAGCAGCAGGGACAGGGGGCCCGGGGAGCTGTTTTTT. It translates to CASSRDRGPGELFF.

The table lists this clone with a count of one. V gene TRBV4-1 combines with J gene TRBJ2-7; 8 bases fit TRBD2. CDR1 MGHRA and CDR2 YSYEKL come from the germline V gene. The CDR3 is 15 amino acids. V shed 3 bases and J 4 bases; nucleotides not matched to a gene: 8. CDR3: CASSQLHSGSYEQYF. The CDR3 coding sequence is TGCGCCAGCAGCCAGCTTCACAGCGGGAGTTACGAGCAGTACTTC.

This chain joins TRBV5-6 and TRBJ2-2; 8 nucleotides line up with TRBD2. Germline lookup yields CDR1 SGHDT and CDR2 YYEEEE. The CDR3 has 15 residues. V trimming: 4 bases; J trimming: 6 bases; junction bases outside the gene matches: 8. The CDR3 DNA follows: TGTGCCAGCAGCGCCGGGACTAGTCTGGCCGGGGAGCTGTTTTTT. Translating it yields CASSAGTSLAGELFF.

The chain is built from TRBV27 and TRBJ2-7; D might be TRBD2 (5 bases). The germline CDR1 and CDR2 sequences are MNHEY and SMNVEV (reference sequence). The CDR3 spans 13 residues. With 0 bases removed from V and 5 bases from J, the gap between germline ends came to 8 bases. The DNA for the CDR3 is TGTGCCAGCAGTTTATCGCGGGTTAACGAGCAGTACTTC. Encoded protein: CASSLSRVNEQYF.

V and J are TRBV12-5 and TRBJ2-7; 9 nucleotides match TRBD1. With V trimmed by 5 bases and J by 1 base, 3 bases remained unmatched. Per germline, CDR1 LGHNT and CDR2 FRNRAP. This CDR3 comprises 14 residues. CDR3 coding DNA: TGTGCTAGTGGTGAGGGACAGGGTTCCTACGAGCAGTACTTC. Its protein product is CASGEGQGSYEQYF.

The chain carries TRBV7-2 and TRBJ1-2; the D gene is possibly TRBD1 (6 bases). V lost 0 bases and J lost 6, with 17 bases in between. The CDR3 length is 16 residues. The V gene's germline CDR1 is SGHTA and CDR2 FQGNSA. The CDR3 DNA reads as TGTGCCAGCAGCTTAGCTTCGGGGCGAAGGGGGAATGGCTACACCTTC. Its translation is CASSLASGRRGNGYTF. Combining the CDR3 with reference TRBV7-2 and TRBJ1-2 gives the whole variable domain GAGVSQSPSNKVTEKGKDVELRCDPISGHTALYWYRQSLGQGLEFLIYFQGNSAPDKSGLPSDRFSAERTGGSVSTLTIQRTQQEDSAVYLCASSLASGRRGNGYTFGSGTRLTVV.